The 6 T cell receptor beta chains given below trace back to one sample, sequenced in a study of Graves' ophthalmopathy and Graves' hyperthyroidism. Using RNA transcripts, the TCR beta CDR3 regions were amplified. HTBI primers primed a first-round RT-PCR, and a second-round multiplex PCR followed. TCRdb independently ran MiXCR on the multiplex PCR reads; one entry per CDR3 protein. The sample contains a few hundred thousand distinct CDR3 sequences, 15% to 17% of which appear only once. The specimen sequenced was peripheral blood. These receptors originate from a young woman with stable Graves' hyperthyroidism.

This clonotype was seen ten or more times. The rearrangement joins TRBV15 to TRBJ1-6; D unresolved. This CDR3 has 14 amino acids. Trimming shortened V by 0 bases and J by 10 bases, and 10 bases separated the two germline ends. Germline V gene sequence: CDR1 LNHNV, CDR2 YYDKDF (reference sequence). The CDR3 reads CATSRDGGRSPLHF. The CDR3 region has the DNA TGTGCCACCAGCAGAGATGGAGGACGGTCACCCCTCCACTTT.

This clonotype has ten or more counts. The gene calls are TRBV6-5 and TRBJ1-2, with D possibly being TRBD1 (6 bases). The CDR3 consists of 13 residues. Germline V CDR1 and CDR2: MNHEY, SVGAGI. V was shortened by 2 bases and J by 6 bases, with 10 bases between the two germline ends. The CDR3 coding sequence is TGTGCCAGCAGTTACCTGACAGGCCATGGCTACACCTTC. This codes for CASSYLTGHGYTF.

This clonotype has more than one count but fewer than ten. The chain couples TRBV5-1 to TRBJ2-7; TRBD2 aligns across 10 bases. The V segment lost 2 bases and the J segment 3 bases; nucleotides outside the gene matches: 5. CDR3 length: 15 residues. Per the germline V gene, CDR1 is SGHRS and CDR2 is YFSETQ. The CDR3 region has the DNA TGCGCCAGCAGCTTATCCGGGACTAGCGACTACGAGCAGTACTTC. Protein product: CASSLSGTSDYEQYF.

This clonotype was counted at least ten times. The chain has TRBV12-3 or TRBV12-4 and TRBJ2-5, with TRBD2 matching 13 bases. V lost 5 bases to trimming and J lost 5 bases; unmatched junction nucleotides: 14. The CDR3 extends over 18 amino acids. The CDR3 sequence: CASSKQGFGLAGVETQYF. The CDR3 bases are TGTGCCAGCAGTAAACAGGGCTTTGGACTAGCGGGAGTCGAGACCCAGTACTTC.

At least ten counts were recorded for this clonotype. CDR3 DNA sequence: TGTGCCAGCAGTTGGGGAGGACCCTTAGACACTGAAGCTTTCTTT. Its protein is CASSWGGPLDTEAFF. This sequence joins TRBV6-2 or TRBV6-3 and TRBJ1-1; D not resolved. Germline lookup yields CDR1 MNHEY and CDR2 SVGEGT. The ends were cut back, 4 bases at V and 3 bases at J, with 15 bases in the middle. The length of the CDR3 is 15 residues.

This clonotype was detected many times. The CDR3 bases are TGTGCCAGTAAGAACGACAGGGCAGGAAACTTGAACACTGAAGCTTTCTTT. It specifies CASKNDRAGNLNTEAFF. The chain couples TRBV19 to TRBJ1-1, with 7 bases matching TRBD1. Trimming removed 7 bases from V and 0 bases from J; junction bases left unmatched: 14. Germline CDR1 LNHDA, CDR2 SQIVND (reference sequence). The CDR3 is 17 residues long.